The clone carrying this TCR beta chain was found once. Its specificity is not known. The CDR3 is 17 amino acids. The V gene's germline CDR1 is WSHSY and CDR2 SAAADI. Between the trimmed V and J ends, which lost 7 bases and 0 bases, there was a span of 16 bases. These data belong to a study of memory CD4+ T cells and cytomegalovirus serostatus. The sort gate was single viable CD3+CD4+CD8-CD45RO+ cells for memory CD4+ T cells. Generated by immunoSEQ multiplex PCR, the TCRdb table keeps only in-frame clones and is missing some. The profile covers about 61,000 clones, with around four fifths appearing a single time and about 1% taken by the ten largest. Study observations and caveats: Suggested: most of the CMV-linked TCR signature lies in CD4+ memory cells. Each of some 67 CMV-associated TCRbeta sequences occurred in one to five individuals.

The sequence was obtained from an adult in good health and CMV-seronegative. The sample taken for sequencing was memory CD4+ T cells from blood. The chain employs TRBV10-2 and TRBJ2-6; D remains ambiguous. CDR3 protein: CASTPAGSDSGANVLTF. In nucleotides, the CDR3 is TGCGCCAGCACCCCCGCTGGGTCGGACTCTGGGGCCAACGTCCTGACTTTC.